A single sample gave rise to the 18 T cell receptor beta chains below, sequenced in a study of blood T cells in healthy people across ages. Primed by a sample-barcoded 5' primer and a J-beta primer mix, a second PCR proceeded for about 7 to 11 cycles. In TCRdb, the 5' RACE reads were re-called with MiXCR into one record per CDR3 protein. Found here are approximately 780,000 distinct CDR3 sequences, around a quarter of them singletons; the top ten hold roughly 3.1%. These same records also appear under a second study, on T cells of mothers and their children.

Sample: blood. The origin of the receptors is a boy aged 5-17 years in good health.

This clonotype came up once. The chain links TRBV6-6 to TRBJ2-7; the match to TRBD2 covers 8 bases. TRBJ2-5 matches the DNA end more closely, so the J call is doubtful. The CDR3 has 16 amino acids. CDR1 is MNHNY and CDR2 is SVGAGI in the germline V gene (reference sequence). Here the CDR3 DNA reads TGTGCCAGCTGGGGGCTGGCGGGGGGCCCATGGGAGACCCAGTACTTC. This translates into CASWGLAGGPWETQYF.

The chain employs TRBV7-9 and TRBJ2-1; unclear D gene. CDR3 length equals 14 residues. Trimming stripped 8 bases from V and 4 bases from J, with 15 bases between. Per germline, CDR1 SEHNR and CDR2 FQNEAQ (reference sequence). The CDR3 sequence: CASDLGSEYNEQFF. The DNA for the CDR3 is TGTGCCAGCGACCTCGGGTCTGAGTACAATGAGCAGTTCTTC. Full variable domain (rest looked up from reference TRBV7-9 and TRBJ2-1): DTGVSQNPRHKITKRGQNVTFRCDPISEHNRLYWYRQTLGQGPEFLTYFQNEAQLEKSRLLSDRFSAERPKGSFSTLEIQRTEQGDSAMYLCASDLGSEYNEQFFGPGTRLTVL.

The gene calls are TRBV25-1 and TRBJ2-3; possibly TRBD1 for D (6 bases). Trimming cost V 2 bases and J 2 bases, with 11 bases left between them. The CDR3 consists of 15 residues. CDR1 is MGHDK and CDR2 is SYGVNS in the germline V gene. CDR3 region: CASSEDRTVTDTQYF. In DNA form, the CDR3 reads TGTGCCAGCAGTGAAGACAGGACTGTCACAGATACGCAGTATTTT.

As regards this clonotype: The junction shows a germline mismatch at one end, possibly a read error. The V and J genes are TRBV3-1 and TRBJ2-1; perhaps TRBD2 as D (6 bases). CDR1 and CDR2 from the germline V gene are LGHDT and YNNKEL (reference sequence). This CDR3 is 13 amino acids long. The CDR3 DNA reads TGTGCCGGCAGTTTTTCGGCCCGGGGGTTATACTTCTTC. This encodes CAGSFSARGLYFF.

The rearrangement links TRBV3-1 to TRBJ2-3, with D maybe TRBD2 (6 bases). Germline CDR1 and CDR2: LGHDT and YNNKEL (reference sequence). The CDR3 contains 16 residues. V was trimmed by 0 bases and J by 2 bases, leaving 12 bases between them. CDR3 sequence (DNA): TGTGCCAGCAGCCAAGACTGGGGGGTCCCCACAGATACGCAGTATTTT. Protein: CASSQDWGVPTDTQYF.

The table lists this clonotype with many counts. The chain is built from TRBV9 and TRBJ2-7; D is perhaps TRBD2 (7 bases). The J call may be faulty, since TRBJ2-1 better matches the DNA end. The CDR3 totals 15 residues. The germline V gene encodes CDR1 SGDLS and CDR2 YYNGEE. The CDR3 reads CASSPGGGVTNEQFF. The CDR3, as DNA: TGTGCCAGCAGCCCCGGAGGGGGGGTTACAAATGAGCAGTTCTTC.

The CDR3 DNA reads TGTGCCAGCACCCCCGGAGGGACAGGGGGCGATGAGCAGTTCTTC. The encoded protein is CASTPGGTGGDEQFF. The chain joins TRBV12-3 or TRBV12-4 to TRBJ2-7; TRBD1 agrees at 12 bases. With the DNA end fitting TRBJ2-1 better, the J assignment may be wrong. The CDR3 covers 15 residues.

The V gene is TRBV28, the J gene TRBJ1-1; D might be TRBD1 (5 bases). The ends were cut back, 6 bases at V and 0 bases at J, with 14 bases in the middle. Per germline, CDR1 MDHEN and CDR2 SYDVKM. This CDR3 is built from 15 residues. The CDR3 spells CASRRRETMNTEAFF. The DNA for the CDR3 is TGTGCCAGCAGGCGCAGGGAGACCATGAACACTGAAGCTTTCTTT.

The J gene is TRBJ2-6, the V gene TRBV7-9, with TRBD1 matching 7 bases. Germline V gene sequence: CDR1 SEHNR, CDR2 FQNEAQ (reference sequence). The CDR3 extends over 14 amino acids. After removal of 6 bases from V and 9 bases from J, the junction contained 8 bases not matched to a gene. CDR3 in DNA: TGTGCCAGCAGTCCACAGGGGATTGTCAACGTCCTGACTTTC. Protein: CASSPQGIVNVLTF.

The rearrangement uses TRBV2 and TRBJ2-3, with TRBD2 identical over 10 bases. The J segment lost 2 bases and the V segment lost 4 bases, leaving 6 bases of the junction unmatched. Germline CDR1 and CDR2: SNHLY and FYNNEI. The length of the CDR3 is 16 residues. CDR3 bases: TGTGCCAGCAGTGGTCTACTAGCGGGGCTCACAGATACGCAGTATTTT. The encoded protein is CASSGLLAGLTDTQYF. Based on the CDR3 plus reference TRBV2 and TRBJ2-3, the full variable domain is EPEVTQTPSHQVTQMGQEVILRCVPISNHLYFYWYRQILGQKVEFLVSFYNNEISEKSEIFDDQFSVERPDGSNFTLKIRSTKLEDSAMYFCASSGLLAGLTDTQYFGPGTRLTVL.

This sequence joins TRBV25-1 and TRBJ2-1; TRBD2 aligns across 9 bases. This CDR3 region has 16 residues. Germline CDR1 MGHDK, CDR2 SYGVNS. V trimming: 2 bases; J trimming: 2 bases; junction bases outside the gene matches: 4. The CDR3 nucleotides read TGTGCCAGCAGTGAAGGAGGCGGGGGGGCCTACAATGAGCAGTTCTTC. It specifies CASSEGGGGAYNEQFF.

CDR3 residues: CASSQDTGGAGNQPQHF. In DNA form, the CDR3 reads TGTGCCAGCAGCCAAGATACTGGGGGGGCTGGCAATCAGCCCCAGCATTTT. The chain has TRBV4-2 and TRBJ1-5; tentative D call: TRBD1 (6 bases). From germline, CDR1 is LGHNA and CDR2 YNFKEQ. Trimming shortened V by 0 bases and J by 2 bases, and 14 bases separated the two germline ends. The CDR3 has 17 amino acids.

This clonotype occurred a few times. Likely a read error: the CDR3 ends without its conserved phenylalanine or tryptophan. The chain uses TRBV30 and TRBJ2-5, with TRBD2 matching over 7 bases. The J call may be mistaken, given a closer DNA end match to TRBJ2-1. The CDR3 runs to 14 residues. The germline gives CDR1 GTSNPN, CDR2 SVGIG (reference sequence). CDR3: CAWRAGGTHNEQFS. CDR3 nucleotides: TGTGCCTGGAGGGCCGGGGGGACCCACAATGAGCAGTTCTCC.

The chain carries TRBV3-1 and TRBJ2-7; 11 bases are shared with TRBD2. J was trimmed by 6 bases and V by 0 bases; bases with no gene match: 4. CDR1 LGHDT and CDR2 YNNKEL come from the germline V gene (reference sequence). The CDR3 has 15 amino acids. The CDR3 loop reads CASSQDQTSGGEQYF. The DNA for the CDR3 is TGTGCCAGCAGCCAAGATCAAACTAGCGGGGGCGAGCAGTACTTC.

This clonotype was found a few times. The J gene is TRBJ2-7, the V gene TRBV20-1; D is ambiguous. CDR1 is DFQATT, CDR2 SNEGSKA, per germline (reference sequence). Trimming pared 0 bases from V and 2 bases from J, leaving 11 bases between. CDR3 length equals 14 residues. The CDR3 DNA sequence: TGCAGTGCTAGAGATAAACTGCGGCCCTACGAGCAGTACTTC. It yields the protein CSARDKLRPYEQYF.

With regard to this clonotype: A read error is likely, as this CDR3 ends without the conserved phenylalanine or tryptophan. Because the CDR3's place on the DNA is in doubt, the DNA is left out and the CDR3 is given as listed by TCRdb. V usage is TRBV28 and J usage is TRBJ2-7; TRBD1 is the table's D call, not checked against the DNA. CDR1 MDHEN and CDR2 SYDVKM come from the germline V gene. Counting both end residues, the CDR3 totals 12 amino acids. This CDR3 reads CASSQLPGQLIN.

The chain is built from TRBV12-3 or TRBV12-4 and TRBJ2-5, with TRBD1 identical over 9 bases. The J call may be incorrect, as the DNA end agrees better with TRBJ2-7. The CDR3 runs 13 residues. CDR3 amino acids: CASSFGTGSEQYF. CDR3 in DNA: TGTGCCAGCAGTTTTGGGACAGGGAGCGAGCAGTACTTC.

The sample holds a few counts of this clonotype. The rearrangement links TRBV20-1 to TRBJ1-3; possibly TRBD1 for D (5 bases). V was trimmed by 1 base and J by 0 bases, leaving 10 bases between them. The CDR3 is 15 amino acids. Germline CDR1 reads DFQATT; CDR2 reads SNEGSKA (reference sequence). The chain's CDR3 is CSARVGGTSGNTIYF. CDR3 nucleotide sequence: TGCAGTGCTAGAGTGGGAGGGACCTCTGGAAACACCATATATTTT.